The text below deals with one T cell receptor beta chain. No cognate antigen has been identified for it. There are no base qualities to consult, and no much larger clone falls within one base. This sample is drawn from a study of T cell changes during pregnancy in multiple sclerosis (dated by TCRdb to about 2019). Looking at the study overall: The study examined how the T cell repertoire changed over the course of pregnancy in women with multiple sclerosis.

Inclusive of the bounding cysteine and phenylalanine, the CDR3 is 14 residues long. Here the CDR3 DNA is all that survives: 42 bases in frame from base 1. The library was made by the immunoSEQ multiplex PCR assay. TCRdb retrieved this table from immuneACCESS and kept in-frame rearrangements only. Not all clones are present; in checked studies, unresolved V genes account for under half, and no reason is known for the remainder. Across this sample there are 70,000 to 90,000 clones, with about 93% seen only once. The top ten hold roughly 1% of the sample. The source material was peripheral blood, sampled in the first trimester of pregnancy. The rearranged chain carries TRBV21-1 and TRBJ2-7; the table's TRBD1 call for D was not verified on the DNA. TRBV21-1 is a pseudogene. This clonotype originated in a female donor with multiple sclerosis, enrolled in a pregnancy study. Here is the DNA: TGTGCCAGCAGCCTAAGACAGTCCTCCTACGAGCAGTACTTC. This translates into CASSLRQSSYEQYF.